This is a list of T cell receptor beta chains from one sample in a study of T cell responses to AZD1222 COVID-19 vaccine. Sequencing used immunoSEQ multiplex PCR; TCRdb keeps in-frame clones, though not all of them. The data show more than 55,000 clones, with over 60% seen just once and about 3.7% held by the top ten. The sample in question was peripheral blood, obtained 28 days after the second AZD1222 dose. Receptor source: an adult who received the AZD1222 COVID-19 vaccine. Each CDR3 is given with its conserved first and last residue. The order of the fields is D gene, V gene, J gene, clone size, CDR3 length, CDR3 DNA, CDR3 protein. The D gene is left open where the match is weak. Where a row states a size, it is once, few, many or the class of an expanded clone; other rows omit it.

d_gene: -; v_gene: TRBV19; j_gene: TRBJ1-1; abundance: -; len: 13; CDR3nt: TGTGCCAGTAGAGGCAGTGAAGACACTGAAGCTTTCTTT; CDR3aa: CASRGSEDTEAFF
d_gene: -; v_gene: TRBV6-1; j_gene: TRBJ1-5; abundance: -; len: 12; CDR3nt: TGTGCCAGCAGGGGCGGCAATCAGCCCCAGCATTTT; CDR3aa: CASRGGNQPQHF
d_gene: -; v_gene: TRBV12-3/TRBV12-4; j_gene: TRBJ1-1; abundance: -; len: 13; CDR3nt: TGTGCCAGCAGTTGGACAGCGAACACTGAAGCTTTCTTT; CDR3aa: CASSWTANTEAFF
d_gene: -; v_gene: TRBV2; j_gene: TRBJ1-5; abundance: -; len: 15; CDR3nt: TGTGCCAGCAGTGAAACAAGGGGCGAGGATCAGCCCCAGCATTTT; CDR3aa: CASSETRGEDQPQHF
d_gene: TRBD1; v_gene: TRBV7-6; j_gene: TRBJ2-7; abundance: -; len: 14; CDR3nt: TGTGCCAGCAGCTTCGGGACAGGGCTGTCCGAGCAGTACTTC; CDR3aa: CASSFGTGLSEQYF
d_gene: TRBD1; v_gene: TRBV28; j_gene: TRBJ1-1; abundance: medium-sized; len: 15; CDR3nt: TGTGCCAGCAGGTCCTACAGGGGGCGCCGGACTGAAGCTTTCTTT; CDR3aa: CASRSYRGRRTEAFF
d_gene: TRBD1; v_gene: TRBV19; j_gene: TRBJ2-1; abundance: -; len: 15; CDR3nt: TGTGCCAGTAGTATAGGATGGGACAGGGTCAATGAGCAGTTCTTC; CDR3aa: CASSIGWDRVNEQFF
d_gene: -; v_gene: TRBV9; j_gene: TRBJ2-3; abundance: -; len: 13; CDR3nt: TGTGCCAGCAGCCTGAATAAGCTGGATACGCAGTATTTT; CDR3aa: CASSLNKLDTQYF
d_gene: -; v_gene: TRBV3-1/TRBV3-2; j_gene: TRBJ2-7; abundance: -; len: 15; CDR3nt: TGTGCCAGCAGCCAAGGCCGCCTATCAACCTACGAGCAGTACTTC; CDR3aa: CASSQGRLSTYEQYF
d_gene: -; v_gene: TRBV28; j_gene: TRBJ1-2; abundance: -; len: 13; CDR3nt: TGTGCCAGCAGTTTAGGAGGGGTCTATGGCTACACCTTC; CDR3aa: CASSLGGVYGYTF
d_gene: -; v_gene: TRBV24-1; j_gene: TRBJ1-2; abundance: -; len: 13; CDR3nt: TGTGCCACCAGTCTGGGAGCAGACTATGGCTACACCTTC; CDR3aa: CATSLGADYGYTF
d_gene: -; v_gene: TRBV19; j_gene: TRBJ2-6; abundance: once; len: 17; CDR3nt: TGTGCCAGTAGTATACTCCAGGACAGCTCTGGGGCCAACGTCCTGACTTTC; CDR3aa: CASSILQDSSGANVLTF
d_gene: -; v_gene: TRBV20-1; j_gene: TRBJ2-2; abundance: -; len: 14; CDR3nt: TGCAGTGCTAGTAACCAGGGGTTGCCCGGGGAGCTGTTTTTT; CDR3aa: CSASNQGLPGELFF
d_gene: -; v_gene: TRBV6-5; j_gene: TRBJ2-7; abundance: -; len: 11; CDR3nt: TGTGCCAGCAGCTCGCGCTACGAGCAGTACTTC; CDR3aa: CASSSRYEQYF
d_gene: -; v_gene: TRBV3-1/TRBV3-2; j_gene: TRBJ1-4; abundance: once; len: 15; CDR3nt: TGTGCCAGCAGCCAACGGGCCGGGGGTAATGAAAAACTGTTTTTT; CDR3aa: CASSQRAGGNEKLFF
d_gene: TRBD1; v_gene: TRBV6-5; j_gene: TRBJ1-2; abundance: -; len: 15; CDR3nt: TGTGCCAGCAGGATTACAGGGGGGCCTAACTATGGCTACACCTTC; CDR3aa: CASRITGGPNYGYTF
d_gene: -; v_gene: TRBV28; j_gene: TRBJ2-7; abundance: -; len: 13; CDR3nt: TGTGCCAGCAGAACCCCGGGAGAATACGAGCAGTACTTC; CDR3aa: CASRTPGEYEQYF
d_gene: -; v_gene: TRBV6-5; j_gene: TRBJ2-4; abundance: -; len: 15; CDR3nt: TGTGCCAGCAGTTACTCCTCCCCCCCAACAAACATTCAGTACTTC; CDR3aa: CASSYSSPPTNIQYF
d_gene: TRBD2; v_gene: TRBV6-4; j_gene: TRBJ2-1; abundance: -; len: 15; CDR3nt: TGTGCCTCGGCACCCAGCGGGGGAGGCTACAATGAGCAGTTCTTC; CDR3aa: CASAPSGGGYNEQFF
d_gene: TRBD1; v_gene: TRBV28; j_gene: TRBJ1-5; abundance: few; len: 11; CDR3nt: TGTGCCAGCAGTCGAGATCGGGACAGGTATTTT; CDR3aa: CASSRDRDRYF
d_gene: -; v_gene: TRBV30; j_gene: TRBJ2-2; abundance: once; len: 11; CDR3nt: TGTGCCTGGGGGATTACCGGGGAGCTGTTTTTT; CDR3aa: CAWGITGELFF
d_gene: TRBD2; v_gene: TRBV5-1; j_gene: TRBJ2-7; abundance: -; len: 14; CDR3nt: TGCGCCCGCGGGGGGGGCCCGGGGGCCTACGAGCAGTACTTC; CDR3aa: CARGGGPGAYEQYF
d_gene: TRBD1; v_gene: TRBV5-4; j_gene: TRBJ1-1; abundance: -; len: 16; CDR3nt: TGTGCCAGCAGCCCGGGACAGAGGCAGGGCGGGACTGAAGCTTTCTTT; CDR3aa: CASSPGQRQGGTEAFF
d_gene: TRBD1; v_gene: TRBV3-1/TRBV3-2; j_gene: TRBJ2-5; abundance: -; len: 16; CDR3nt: TGTGCCAGCAGCCCAAGACGGGCAGGGGGCTTGGAGACCCAGTACTTC; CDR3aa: CASSPRRAGGLETQYF
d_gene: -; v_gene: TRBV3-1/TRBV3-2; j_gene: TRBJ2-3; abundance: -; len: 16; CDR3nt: TGTGCCAGCAGCCAAGAGGGGGACCTTAGCACAGATACGCAGTATTTT; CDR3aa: CASSQEGDLSTDTQYF
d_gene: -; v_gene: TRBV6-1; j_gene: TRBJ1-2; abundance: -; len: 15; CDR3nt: TGTGCCAGCAGTGAATCCGGCCCATCCCCCTATGGCTACACCTTC; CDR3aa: CASSESGPSPYGYTF
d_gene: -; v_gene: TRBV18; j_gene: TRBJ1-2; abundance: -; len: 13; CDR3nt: TGTGCCAGCTCACCTACTTCCAGGGATGGCTACACCTTC; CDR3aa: CASSPTSRDGYTF
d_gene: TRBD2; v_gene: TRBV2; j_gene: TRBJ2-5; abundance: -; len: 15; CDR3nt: TGTGCCAGCTTGTCTAGCGGGGGGGCTGGAGAGACCCAGTACTTC; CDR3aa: CASLSSGGAGETQYF
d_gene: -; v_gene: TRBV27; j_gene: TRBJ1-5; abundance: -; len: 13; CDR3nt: TGTGCCAGCAGTTTAGTGGCTGATCAGCCCCAGCATTTT; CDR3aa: CASSLVADQPQHF
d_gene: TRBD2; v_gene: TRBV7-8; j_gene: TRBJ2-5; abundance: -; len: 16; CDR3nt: TGTGCCAGCCGCCACGCGGGACTAGCGGACTCTGAGACCCAGTACTTC; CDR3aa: CASRHAGLADSETQYF
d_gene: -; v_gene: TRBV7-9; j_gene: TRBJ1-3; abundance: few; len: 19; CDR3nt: TGTGCCAGCAGCTTATCCTGGGGAAGGGATGAAATCTCTGGAAACACCATATATTTT; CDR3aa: CASSLSWGRDEISGNTIYF
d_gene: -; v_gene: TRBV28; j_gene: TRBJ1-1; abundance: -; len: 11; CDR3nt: TGTGCCAGCAGCCGGGTTGCTGAAGCTTTCTTT; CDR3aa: CASSRVAEAFF
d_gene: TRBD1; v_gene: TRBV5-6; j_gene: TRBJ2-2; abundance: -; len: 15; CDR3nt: TGTGCCAGCAGCTGGGGGACAGGGGACACCGGGGAGCTGTTTTTT; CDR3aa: CASSWGTGDTGELFF
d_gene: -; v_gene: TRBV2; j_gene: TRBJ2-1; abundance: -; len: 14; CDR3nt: TGTGCCAGCAGCACAACCGGGATCCACAATGAGCAGTTCTTC; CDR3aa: CASSTTGIHNEQFF
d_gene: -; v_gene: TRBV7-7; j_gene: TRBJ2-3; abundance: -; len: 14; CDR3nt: TGTGCCAGCAGCTTAGCAGAGTGGGCAGATACGCAGTATTTT; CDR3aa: CASSLAEWADTQYF
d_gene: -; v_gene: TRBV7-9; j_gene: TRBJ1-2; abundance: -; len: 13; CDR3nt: TGTGCCAGCAGCTTAGATCACTTTGCGGGCTACACCTTC; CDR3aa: CASSLDHFAGYTF
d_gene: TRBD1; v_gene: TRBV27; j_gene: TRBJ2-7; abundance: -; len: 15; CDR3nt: TGTGCCAGCAGACGACCGGGGACAGGGGGCTCCGAGCAGTACTTC; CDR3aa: CASRRPGTGGSEQYF
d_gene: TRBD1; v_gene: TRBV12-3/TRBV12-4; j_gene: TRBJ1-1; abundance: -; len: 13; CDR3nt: TGTGCCAGCAGCCCCCAGGGGGGGACTGAAGCTTTCTTT; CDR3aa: CASSPQGGTEAFF
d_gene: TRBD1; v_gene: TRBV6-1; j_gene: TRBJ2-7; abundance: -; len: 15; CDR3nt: TGTGCCAGCAGTGAGACCGGGACAGACACCTACGAGCAGTACTTC; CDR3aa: CASSETGTDTYEQYF
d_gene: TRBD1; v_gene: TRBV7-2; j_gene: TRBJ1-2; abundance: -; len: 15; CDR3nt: TGTGCCAGCAGCCCCCGGACAGGGGTAAACTATGGCTACACCTTC; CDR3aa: CASSPRTGVNYGYTF
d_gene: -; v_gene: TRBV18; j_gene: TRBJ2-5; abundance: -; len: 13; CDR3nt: TGTGCCAGCTCACGGGCCGACCAAGAGACCCAGTACTTC; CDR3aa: CASSRADQETQYF
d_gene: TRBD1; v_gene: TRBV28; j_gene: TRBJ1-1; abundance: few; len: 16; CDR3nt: TGTGCCAGCATGAATGATAGGGGGCAGAGGAACACTGAAGCTTTCTTT; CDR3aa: CASMNDRGQRNTEAFF
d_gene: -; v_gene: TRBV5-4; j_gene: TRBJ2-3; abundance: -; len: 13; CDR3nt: TGTGCCAGCAGCTTCGTGGGGACAGATACGCAGTATTTT; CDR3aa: CASSFVGTDTQYF
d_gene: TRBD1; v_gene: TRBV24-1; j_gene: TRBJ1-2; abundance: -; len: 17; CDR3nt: TGTGCCACCAGTGATTCCTATGGACAGGGGAGAGTAAATGGCTACACCTTC; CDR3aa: CATSDSYGQGRVNGYTF
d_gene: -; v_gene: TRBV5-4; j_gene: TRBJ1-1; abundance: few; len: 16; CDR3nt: TGTGCCAGCAGCTCCCGCGGTGGAGGCAGGGGCACTGAAGCTTTCTTT; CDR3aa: CASSSRGGGRGTEAFF
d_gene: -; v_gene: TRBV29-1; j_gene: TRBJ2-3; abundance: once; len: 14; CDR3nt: TGCAGCGTTGCGGGGGGACAGTTCACAGATACGCAGTATTTT; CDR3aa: CSVAGGQFTDTQYF
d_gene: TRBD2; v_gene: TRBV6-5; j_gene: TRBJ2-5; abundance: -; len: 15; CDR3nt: TGTGCCACTCGAAGCGGGGGGGCCTCCCAAGAGACCCAGTACTTC; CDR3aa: CATRSGGASQETQYF
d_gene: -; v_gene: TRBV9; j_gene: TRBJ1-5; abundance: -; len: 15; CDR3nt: TGTGCCAGCAGCGCCCTCCGGGTCTCCAGTCAGCCCCAGCATTTT; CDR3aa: CASSALRVSSQPQHF
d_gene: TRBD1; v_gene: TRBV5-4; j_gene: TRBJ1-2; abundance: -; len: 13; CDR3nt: TGTGCCAGCAGGAGGGACAGTAACTATGGCTACACCTTC; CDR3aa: CASRRDSNYGYTF
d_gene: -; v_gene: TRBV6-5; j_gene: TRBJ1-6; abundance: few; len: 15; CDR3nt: TGTGCCAGCAGTTACGATTTCGAGTCCAATTCACCCCTCCACTTT; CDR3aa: CASSYDFESNSPLHF
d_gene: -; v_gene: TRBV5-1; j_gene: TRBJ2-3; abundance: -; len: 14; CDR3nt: TGCGCCAGCAGCTTGGAACAGGGTGCAGATACGCAGTATTTT; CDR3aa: CASSLEQGADTQYF
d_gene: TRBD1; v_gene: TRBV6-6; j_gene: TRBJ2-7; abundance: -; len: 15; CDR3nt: TGTGCCAGCAGTTACGCCCCGGGACAGGGGTACGAGCAGTACTTC; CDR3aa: CASSYAPGQGYEQYF
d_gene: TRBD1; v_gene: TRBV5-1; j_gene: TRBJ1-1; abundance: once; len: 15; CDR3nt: TGCGCCAGCAGCTTGGCCGGCCAGGGGGTGACTGAAGCTTTCTTT; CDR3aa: CASSLAGQGVTEAFF
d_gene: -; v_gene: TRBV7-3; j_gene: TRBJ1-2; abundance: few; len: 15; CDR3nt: TGTGCCAGCAGCCCAACCCCATGGGGGGCCTATGGCTACACCTTC; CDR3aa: CASSPTPWGAYGYTF
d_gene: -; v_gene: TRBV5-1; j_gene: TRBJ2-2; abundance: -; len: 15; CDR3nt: TGCGCCAGCAGCTTGAGGAGGGGGAGCACCGGGGAGCTGTTTTTT; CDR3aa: CASSLRRGSTGELFF
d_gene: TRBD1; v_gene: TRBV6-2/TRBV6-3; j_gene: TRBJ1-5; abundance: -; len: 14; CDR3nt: TGTGCCAGCAGCCTACTCAGGGGGCATCAGCCCCAGCATTTT; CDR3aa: CASSLLRGHQPQHF
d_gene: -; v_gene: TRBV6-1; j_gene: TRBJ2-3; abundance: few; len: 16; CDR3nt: TGTGCCAGCAGTGGCACCTATCGGGGTCCCACAGATACGCAGTATTTT; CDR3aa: CASSGTYRGPTDTQYF
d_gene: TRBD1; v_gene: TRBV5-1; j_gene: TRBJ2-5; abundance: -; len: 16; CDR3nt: TGCGCCAGCAGCGTAGACACGGGACAGGGGGAGGAGACCCAGTACTTC; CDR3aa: CASSVDTGQGEETQYF